This T cell receptor (beta chain) was identified in a study of CD8+CD57+ T cells in acquired aplastic anemia. In the study overall: Average DNA yield from sorted CD4+ and CD8+ cells was approximately 3 ug.

General study findings and limits: Controls and patients did not differ significantly in CD8+ Simpson's diversity. Twenty-nine CD8+ CDR3 sequences were shared between patients and controls.

The patients chosen for sequencing had shown expansion of CD8+CD57+ cells (detected by flow cytometry). The CDR3 contains 17 residues. V was pared by 6 bases and J by 4 bases, with 16 bases of the junction left unmatched. This clonotype was recorded many times. The target antigen is unknown. Genomic DNA was employed as the template in profiling TCR beta VDJ and CDR3. TCRdb reprocessed the reads with MiXCR, giving one entry per CDR3 protein. The repertoire includes 150,000 to 200,000 distinct CDR3 sequences, 45% to 55% of them detected once, and 25% to 35% sits in the top ten. The chain joins TRBV12-3 or TRBV12-4 to TRBJ2-3, with 7 nucleotides matching TRBD2. The source of this sequence is a human donor with aplastic anemia. The sample consisted of sorted CD4+, CD8+, or CD8+CD57+ T cells (not recorded which) from PBMCs. The CDR3 DNA follows: TGTGCCAGCAGCTTAAGTGGGAGGGCATTGGTATCAGATACGCAGTATTTT. It yields the protein CASSLSGRALVSDTQYF.